The 11 T cell receptor beta chains reported below all come from one sample, sequenced in a study of blood T cell repertoires in COVID-19. Libraries were prepared by immunoSEQ multiplex PCR; TCRdb keeps only in-frame clonotypes and omits some of them. The data hold roughly 90,000 clones, with about 80% observed a single time. The sequenced material came from peripheral blood. These receptors were obtained from a woman between 65 and 79 years old with acute or convalescent COVID-19.

This chain connects TRBV7-8 to TRBJ2-5, with unresolved D. This CDR3 comprises 14 residues. Trimming shortened V by 1 base and J by 7 bases, and 13 bases separated the two germline ends. CDR1 is SGHVS, CDR2 FQNEAQ, per germline. The CDR3 here is CASSLGAVPGTQYF. For the CDR3, the DNA is TGTGCCAGCAGCTTAGGTGCGGTCCCGGGGACCCAGTACTTC.

The chain has TRBV11-1 and TRBJ2-3, with 8 bases that match TRBD2. Trimming removed 1 base from V and 2 bases from J; junction bases left unmatched: 5. From germline, CDR1 is SGHAT and CDR2 FQDESV (reference sequence). The CDR3 contains 16 residues. The CDR3 DNA is TGTGCCAGCAGCTTAGAGTTAGCGGGGTCCACAGATACGCAGTATTTT. It codes for CASSLELAGSTDTQYF.

This chain uses TRBV19 with TRBJ2-2; 9 bases are shared with TRBD1. V lost 5 bases to trimming and J lost 4 bases; unmatched junction nucleotides: 5. The CDR3 totals 15 residues. Germline CDR1 is LNHDA and CDR2 is SQIVND (reference sequence). In nucleotides, the CDR3 is TGTGCCAGTAGTTTGGACAGGGGTGGCACCGGGGAGCTGTTTTTT. This gives the protein CASSLDRGGTGELFF.

The chain employs TRBV4-3 and TRBJ2-7; 9 nucleotides line up with TRBD2. This CDR3 spans 15 amino acids. The germline V gene encodes CDR1 LGHNA and CDR2 YSLEER. The ends lost 0 bases at V and 7 bases at J; junction bases unmatched: 7. The CDR3 coding sequence is TGCGCCAGCAGCCAAGATCAAAGCGGGGGGCGGGAGCAGTACTTC. It specifies CASSQDQSGGREQYF.

The chain combines TRBV28 with TRBJ1-2; 10 bases are a match to TRBD1. Germline CDR1 is MDHEN and CDR2 is SYDVKM. This CDR3 comprises 14 residues. The trim removed 6 bases at V and 8 bases at J, leaving 9 bases unmatched. CDR3 sequence (DNA): TGTGCCAGCAGCTGGGGACAGGGGTTTGTCGGCTACACCTTC. The encoded protein is CASSWGQGFVGYTF.

The chain recombines TRBV4-3 with TRBJ2-7; the match to TRBD1 covers 7 bases. V was pared by 0 bases and J by 3 bases, with 8 bases of the junction left unmatched. The CDR3 has 16 amino acids. Germline CDR1 LGHNA, CDR2 YSLEER. CDR3 loop: CASSQEYRGIGYEQYF. The CDR3 DNA follows: TGCGCCAGCAGCCAAGAGTACAGGGGCATTGGCTACGAGCAGTACTTC.

This clone is a singleton in its sample. The rearrangement links TRBV30 to TRBJ2-1, with no clear D. The CDR3 extends over 14 amino acids. Germline V CDR1 and CDR2: GTSNPN, SVGIG (reference sequence). The V and J ends lost 6 bases and 4 bases respectively, with 16 bases between them. The chain's CDR3 is CACDALTRYNEQFF. Here the CDR3 DNA reads TGTGCCTGCGATGCTTTGACTCGGTACAATGAGCAGTTCTTC.

V usage is TRBV7-9 and J usage is TRBJ2-7, with 7 bases matching TRBD2. V trimming: 5 bases; J trimming: 0 bases; junction bases outside the gene matches: 13. Germline-derived CDR1 and CDR2 are SEHNR and FQNEAQ (reference sequence). This CDR3 region has 17 residues. CDR3 DNA sequence: TGTGCCAGCAGCCGAAATATCGGGACTACCAGCTCCTACGAGCAGTACTTC. Translating it yields CASSRNIGTTSSYEQYF. The whole variable domain, remainder taken from reference TRBV7-9 and TRBJ2-7, is DTGVSQNPRHKITKRGQNVTFRCDPISEHNRLYWYRQTLGQGPEFLTYFQNEAQLEKSRLLSDRFSAERPKGSFSTLEIQRTEQGDSAMYLCASSRNIGTTSSYEQYFGPGTRLTVT.

This rearrangement joins TRBV2 to TRBJ1-2; TRBD1 might be the D (5 bases). The V end lost 4 bases, the J end lost 7 bases, and 13 bases lay between the germline ends. The germline V gene has CDR1 SNHLY and CDR2 FYNNEI. The CDR3 spans 13 residues. CDR3 protein: CASSVQGMSGYTF. The CDR3 DNA follows: TGTGCCAGCAGTGTTCAGGGTATGAGTGGCTACACCTTC.

This clone was counted once. This chain connects TRBV10-1 to TRBJ2-7; D possibly corresponds to TRBD1 (6 bases). Germline V gives CDR1 WNHNN, CDR2 SYGVQD (reference sequence). The CDR3 extends over 14 amino acids. With 2 bases removed from V and 0 bases from J, the gap between germline ends came to 8 bases. The CDR3 protein is CASSEKGDSYEQYF. For the CDR3, the DNA is TGCGCCAGCAGTGAGAAGGGGGACTCCTACGAGCAGTACTTC.

This sequence joins TRBV7-2 and TRBJ2-1, with a possible D match to TRBD2 (5 bases). This CDR3 is built from 14 residues. V was pared by 5 bases and J by 4 bases, with 12 bases between. The germline V gene encodes CDR1 SGHTA and CDR2 FQGNSA. The CDR3 bases are TGTGCCAGCAGCCCACCCCCGGGGTACAATGAGCAGTTCTTC. Translated: CASSPPPGYNEQFF. Combining the CDR3 with reference TRBV7-2 and TRBJ2-1 gives the whole variable domain GAGVSQSPSNKVTEKGKDVELRCDPISGHTALYWYRQSLGQGLEFLIYFQGNSAPDKSGLPSDRFSAERTGGSVSTLTIQRTQQEDSAVYLCASSPPPGYNEQFFGPGTRLTVL.